This entry describes one TCR beta chain. This specimen belongs to a study of cytomegalovirus exposure and HLA in healthy donors. Researchers ran the PCR with 60 Vbeta and 13 Jbeta primers. Clones were read by immunoSEQ multiplex PCR, and TCRdb kept only the in-frame ones, dropping some. The data contain about 84,000 clones, around three fifths of them seen just once; the ten biggest clones take up approximately 16%. The CDR3 has 15 amino acids. V shed 0 bases and J 4 bases; nucleotides not matched to a gene: 4. CDR1 is SGHNT and CDR2 is YYREEE in the germline V gene (reference sequence). Input material: PBMCs. The chain links TRBV5-4 to TRBJ2-3, with 8 bases that match TRBD2. The sequence came from a middle-aged woman in good health and CMV-seropositive. The CDR3 region is CASSLGTSPADTQYF. DNA of the CDR3: TGTGCCAGCAGCTTGGGGACTAGCCCCGCAGATACGCAGTATTTT.